This TCR beta chain appears in the sequencing data of a study of response to subunit inactivated influenza vaccine. TCRdb reprocessed the RT-PCR reads with MiXCR, giving one entry per CDR3 protein. The data show around 850,000 distinct CDR3 sequences, around 20% seen once. Germline-derived CDR1 and CDR2 are LGHDT and YNNKEL (reference sequence). CDR3 size: 15 residues. V dropped 2 bases and J dropped 1 base, with 11 bases sitting between them. The chain couples TRBV3-1 to TRBJ1-1; no clear D gene. The specimen was PBMCs from blood, collected more than 4 days after vaccination. The TCR sequence derives from a man aged 50-60 years who received an inactivated influenza vaccine. The CDR3 coding sequence is TGTGCCAGCAGCCAAACCCGGGTCACGAACACTGAAGCTTTCTTT. It is translated as CASSQTRVTNTEAFF.